This T cell receptor beta chain was sequenced during a study of T cell repertoires in cytomegalovirus infection. Study overall: It can be stated that public TCR beta signatures indicated CMV infection as well as a matching HLA type.

Each CDR3 protein gets one entry after TCRdb re-called the reads with MiXCR. Of just over 450,000 distinct CDR3 sequences in the sample, 40% to 50% are singletons; the top ten hold roughly two fifths. Trimming took off 0 bases at V and 5 bases at J, with 21 bases between the two ends. The V gene's germline CDR1 is DFQATT and CDR2 SNEGSKA (reference sequence). The CDR3 spans 17 residues. Note on this clonotype: Its target is not known.

The receptor comes from a human donor in good health (CMV status not recorded). Some clones in this sample may be carry-over from other donors' samples. The J gene is TRBJ2-3, the V gene TRBV20-1; perhaps TRBD2 as D (6 bases). Sequencing used cultured PBMCs, obtained from culture after CMV antigen stimulation. The CDR3 loop reads CSARDGPSVLRLDTQYF. The CDR3 nucleotides are TGCAGTGCTAGAGATGGCCCTAGCGTCCTTAGGTTAGATACGCAGTATTTT.